A single sample gave rise to the 28 T cell receptor beta chains below, sequenced in a study of blood T cell repertoires in COVID-19. Repertoires were generated with immunoSEQ multiplex PCR, while TCRdb's copy carries only in-frame clones and drops some. The sample consists of 120,000 or so clones, around 81% of them appearing once. Sample: peripheral blood. Source of these receptors: a man between 60 and 70 years old with acute or convalescent COVID-19.

This clone showed up just a few times. Distinct nucleotide sequences in the sample also encode this CDR3. The rearrangement links TRBV15 to TRBJ1-5; possible D gene TRBD1, 6 bases. Germline V lookup: CDR1 LNHNV, CDR2 YYDKDF (reference sequence). Trimming removed 3 bases at V and 3 bases at J, with 9 bases between. The CDR3 totals 14 residues. The CDR3 protein is CATSRDRDNQPQHF. As DNA, the CDR3 is TGTGCCACCAGCAGGGACAGAGACAATCAGCCCCAGCATTTT.

DNA for the CDR3: TGTGCCAGCAGCTTAAACGGCGCCGGGGGGCAGTACTTC. Protein: CASSLNGAGGQYF. The genes are TRBV7-2 and TRBJ2-7; perhaps TRBD2 as D (6 bases). The length of the CDR3 is 13 residues. V lost 2 bases and J 9 bases, leaving 14 bases between the germline ends. Germline V gene lookup returns CDR1 SGHTA and CDR2 FQGNSA. Using reference TRBV7-2 and TRBJ2-7 for the parts outside the CDR3, the full variable domain is GAGVSQSPSNKVTEKGKDVELRCDPISGHTALYWYRQSLGQGLEFLIYFQGNSAPDKSGLPSDRFSAERTGGSVSTLTIQRTQQEDSAVYLCASSLNGAGGQYFGPGTRLTVT.

The chain uses TRBV27 and TRBJ1-2, with TRBD1 as a possible D gene (6 bases). The germline V gene encodes CDR1 MNHEY and CDR2 SMNVEV (reference sequence). This CDR3 has 16 residues. Deletions cut 11 bases from V and 0 bases from J, with 22 bases between. CDR3 sequence: CAAGSFRGRANYGYTF. DNA of the CDR3: TGTGCCGCTGGGTCCTTCAGGGGTAGAGCTAACTATGGCTACACCTTC.

This clone occurred a few times. V usage is TRBV30 and J usage is TRBJ1-1, with no clear D. Germline values: CDR1 GTSNPN, CDR2 SVGIG (reference sequence). The CDR3 spans 16 residues. V was trimmed by 2 bases and J by 1 base, leaving 17 bases between them. DNA of the CDR3: TGTGCCTGGAGTCCGACGTCGGGGAGGAGGAACACTGAAGCTTTCTTT. Protein: CAWSPTSGRRNTEAFF.

The rearrangement uses TRBV5-1 and TRBJ1-1, with D perhaps matching TRBD1 (6 bases). With 4 bases removed from V and 4 bases from J, the gap between germline ends came to 17 bases. CDR3 length: 15 amino acids. CDR1 SGHRS and CDR2 YFSETQ come from the germline V gene. The CDR3 here is CASSEQGSGGTEAFF. In DNA form, the CDR3 reads TGCGCCAGCAGCGAACAGGGCTCGGGTGGCACTGAAGCTTTCTTT.

The V gene is TRBV7-9, the J gene TRBJ2-1, with TRBD2 matching 7 bases. Trimming removed 2 bases from V and 2 bases from J; junction bases left unmatched: 3. Germline V gene sequence: CDR1 SEHNR, CDR2 FQNEAQ (reference sequence). CDR3 length equals 15 residues. CDR3 in amino acids: CASSLRGDPYNEQFF. The DNA for the CDR3 is TGTGCCAGCAGCTTACGGGGGGATCCCTACAATGAGCAGTTCTTC. The full variable domain, its missing parts supplied by reference TRBV7-9 and TRBJ2-1, is DTGVSQNPRHKITKRGQNVTFRCDPISEHNRLYWYRQTLGQGPEFLTYFQNEAQLEKSRLLSDRFSAERPKGSFSTLEIQRTEQGDSAMYLCASSLRGDPYNEQFFGPGTRLTVL.

V usage is TRBV5-1 and J usage is TRBJ1-1; TRBD1 matches 7 bases. V shed 0 bases and J 1 base; nucleotides not matched to a gene: 6. This CDR3 contains 16 residues. Germline V CDR1 and CDR2: SGHRS, YFSETQ. The CDR3 DNA is TGCGCCAGCAGCTTGGGTCGTGCAGGGGGGAACACTGAAGCTTTCTTT. Protein product: CASSLGRAGGNTEAFF.

The rearrangement uses TRBV2 and TRBJ1-5; possibly TRBD1 for D (5 bases). The CDR3 totals 14 residues. Germline V gene sequence: CDR1 SNHLY, CDR2 FYNNEI. The V end was cut by 6 bases, the J end by 0 bases, with 9 bases between. The CDR3 DNA reads as TGTGCCAGCAGCCGACAGTATAGCAATCAGCCCCAGCATTTT. Translated: CASSRQYSNQPQHF.

The genes are TRBV7-9 and TRBJ2-2; D may be TRBD2 (6 bases). CDR1 is SEHNR, CDR2 FQNEAQ, per germline (reference sequence). CDR3 length: 16 amino acids. The V gene lost 5 bases and the J gene lost 6 bases, with 19 bases spanning the gap. CDR3 DNA: TGTGCCAGCAGCCTCCCCACGGGGGAGAGGGCCGGGGAGCTGTTTTTT. Its translation: CASSLPTGERAGELFF.

The CDR3 loop is CASSEQGRQNSPLHF. The DNA of the CDR3 is TGTGCCAGCAGTGAACAGGGGCGTCAGAATTCACCCCTCCACTTT. The chain recombines TRBV2 with TRBJ1-6; a possible D gene is TRBD1 (6 bases). CDR1 SNHLY and CDR2 FYNNEI come from the germline V gene. V was shortened by 2 bases and J by 7 bases, with 12 bases between the two germline ends. The CDR3 has 15 amino acids.

This clone was found a few times. J is TRBJ2-5 and V is TRBV28, with 9 bases that match TRBD2. This CDR3 comprises 17 residues. CDR1 MDHEN and CDR2 SYDVKM come from the germline V gene. The ends lost 2 bases at V and 1 base at J; junction bases unmatched: 8. CDR3 amino acids: CASSLGAGGPIQETQYF. CDR3 DNA sequence: TGTGCCAGCAGTTTAGGTGCGGGAGGGCCTATCCAAGAGACCCAGTACTTC.

This chain uses TRBV5-1 with TRBJ2-3, with 12 bases aligning to TRBD1. In germline, CDR1 is SGHRS, CDR2 YFSETQ. The CDR3 runs to 14 residues. V dropped 3 bases and J dropped 14; count of bases not matched to a gene: 10. The CDR3 DNA follows: TGCGCCAGCAGCTCCCCGGGACAGGGGGCAAGTTGGTATTTT. Encoded protein: CASSSPGQGASWYF.

This rearrangement joins TRBV11-2 to TRBJ2-3; 7 bases are shared with TRBD2. The CDR3 has 16 residues. V was pared by 5 bases and J by 0 bases, with 8 bases of the junction left unmatched. In germline, CDR1 is SGHAT, CDR2 FQNNGV. This CDR3 reads CASSPRLATSTDTQYF. DNA of the CDR3: TGTGCCAGCAGCCCTAGACTAGCAACTAGCACAGATACGCAGTATTTT.

The chain has TRBV4-1 and TRBJ1-1, with D possibly being TRBD1 (6 bases). V dropped 3 bases and J dropped 2 bases, with 10 bases sitting between them. CDR3 length: 14 residues. Germline V gene data show CDR1 as MGHRA and CDR2 as YSYEKL. Here the CDR3 reads CASSQVRGNTEAFF. CDR3 bases: TGCGCCAGCAGCCAGGTCAGGGGAAACACTGAAGCTTTCTTT.

Many counts were recorded for this clone. As DNA, the CDR3 is TGTGCCATCAGTGAGTCCCCTAGCACAGATACGCAGTATTTT. It is translated as CAISESPSTDTQYF. V gene TRBV10-3 combines with J gene TRBJ2-3; D is unclear. The CDR3 has 14 amino acids. Between the trimmed V and J ends, which lost 0 bases and 0 bases, there was a span of 4 bases. CDR1 is ENHRY, CDR2 SYGVKD, per germline.

The chain recombines TRBV13 with TRBJ2-1; no reliable D call. The CDR3 loop spans 13 amino acids. Trimming took 0 bases from V and 7 from J, leaving 7 bases between them. CDR1 is PRHDT, CDR2 FYEKMQ, per germline (reference sequence). CDR3 bases: TGTGCCAGCAGCTTAGGCCCGAGGAATGAGCAGTTCTTC. Residues: CASSLGPRNEQFF.

This clone has a single count. The J gene is TRBJ2-1, the V gene TRBV6-6; the match to TRBD2 covers 8 bases. Germline trimming cut 11 bases from V and 8 bases from J; bases unmatched to any gene: 14. CDR3 length: 14 amino acids. Germline CDR1 is MNHNY and CDR2 is SVGAGI (reference sequence). The CDR3 spells CAGGRTGGKDEQFF. The CDR3 nucleotides read TGTGCCGGGGGTCGGACGGGAGGGAAGGATGAGCAGTTCTTC.

The genes are TRBV5-1 and TRBJ2-3, with 10 bases identical to TRBD2. The V and J ends lost 5 bases and 0 bases, in that order; junction bases with no gene match: 6. CDR3 size: 16 residues. Germline CDR1 SGHRS, CDR2 YFSETQ. CDR3 in amino acids: CASRTSGASSTDTQYF. In DNA form, the CDR3 reads TGCGCCAGCAGAACTAGCGGGGCCTCAAGCACAGATACGCAGTATTTT. The variable domain in full, completed from reference TRBV5-1 and TRBJ2-3, reads KAGVTQTPRYLIKTRGQQVTLSCSPISGHRSVSWYQQTPGQGLQFLFEYFSETQRNKGNFPGRFSGRQFSNSRSEMNVSTLELGDSALYLCASRTSGASSTDTQYFGPGTRLTVL.

The rearrangement joins TRBV7-3 to TRBJ2-7; 13 nucleotides align to TRBD2. The CDR3 runs to 16 residues. The V segment lost 3 bases and the J segment 1 base; nucleotides outside the gene matches: 3. CDR1 and CDR2 from the germline V gene are SGHTA and FQGTGA. CDR3 residues: CASSFGTSGESYEQYF. DNA of the CDR3: TGTGCCAGCAGCTTCGGGACTAGCGGGGAATCCTACGAGCAGTACTTC.

This clone was seen a few times. This chain connects TRBV11-2 to TRBJ2-1, with 8 nucleotides matching TRBD2. V dropped 4 bases and J dropped 3; count of bases not matched to a gene: 8. Germline values: CDR1 SGHAT, CDR2 FQNNGV. This CDR3 has 16 residues. The CDR3 protein is CASSSRRTSSYNEQFF. CDR3 bases: TGTGCCAGCAGCTCCCGGAGGACTAGCAGCTACAATGAGCAGTTCTTC.

CDR3 sequence reads: CASTASGILSTDTQYF. As DNA, the CDR3 is TGTGCCAGCACCGCTAGCGGGATCCTCAGCACAGATACGCAGTATTTT. V gene TRBV3-1 (or the pseudogene TRBV3-2) combines with J gene TRBJ2-3; 9 positions agree with TRBD2. V dropped 7 bases and J dropped 0; count of bases not matched to a gene: 8. Germline V gives CDR1 LGHDT, CDR2 YNNKEL (reference sequence). CDR3 length: 16 amino acids.

The rearrangement uses TRBV28 and TRBJ2-2, with TRBD2 matching over 9 bases. The CDR3 runs 18 residues. V gave up 4 bases and J gave up 4 bases; unmatched junction bases: 13. Germline CDR1 MDHEN, CDR2 SYDVKM. As DNA, the CDR3 is TGTGCCAGCAGTTCCCTCCCCCGCGGGAGGGACCTCACCGGGGAGCTGTTTTTT. Translated: CASSSLPRGRDLTGELFF.

This rearrangement joins TRBV7-2 to TRBJ2-5, with unresolved D. V dropped 3 bases and J dropped 2 bases, with 7 bases sitting between them. The CDR3 contains 13 residues. Germline assignment: CDR1 SGHTA and CDR2 FQGNSA. This CDR3 reads CASSLVRQETQYF. The CDR3 DNA reads TGTGCCAGCAGCTTGGTACGGCAAGAGACCCAGTACTTC. Complete variable domain (other parts from reference TRBV7-2 and TRBJ2-5): GAGVSQSPSNKVTEKGKDVELRCDPISGHTALYWYRQSLGQGLEFLIYFQGNSAPDKSGLPSDRFSAERTGGSVSTLTIQRTQQEDSAVYLCASSLVRQETQYFGPGTRLLVL.

This clone was detected a few times. This sequence joins TRBV9 and TRBJ1-2; 10 nucleotides align to TRBD1. Per the germline V gene, CDR1 is SGDLS and CDR2 is YYNGEE. The CDR3 has 16 amino acids. The V gene end was trimmed by 4 bases and the J gene end by 1 base; junction bases not matched to a gene: 7. The CDR3 region is CASSPPGTGDNYGYTF. CDR3 in DNA: TGTGCCAGCAGCCCGCCCGGGACAGGGGATAACTATGGCTACACCTTC.

This clone was recorded once. V usage is TRBV28 and J usage is TRBJ1-6; no clear D gene. V lost 6 bases and J 0 bases, leaving 12 bases between the germline ends. Germline V gene sequence: CDR1 MDHEN, CDR2 SYDVKM. This CDR3 region has 16 residues. The CDR3 DNA sequence: TGTGCCAGCAGCCCGGGAAGGAGCTCCTATAATTCACCCCTCCACTTT. This translates into CASSPGRSSYNSPLHF.

The chain recombines TRBV28 with TRBJ1-5; TRBD1 agrees at 10 bases. CDR1 is MDHEN, CDR2 SYDVKM, per germline. The CDR3 has 14 amino acids. Trimming at V came to 5 bases and at J to 10 bases, leaving 8 bases not matched to a gene. The CDR3 protein is CASSTTGGRRPQHF. In DNA form, the CDR3 reads TGTGCCAGCAGTACGACAGGGGGCCGTCGACCCCAGCATTTT.

This chain joins TRBV30 and TRBJ1-3, with a possible D match to TRBD1 (5 bases). This CDR3 spans 13 amino acids. Germline CDR1 reads GTSNPN; CDR2 reads SVGIG (reference sequence). Trimming removed 0 bases from V and 4 bases from J, with 7 bases in between. In DNA form, the CDR3 reads TGTGCCTGGAGTGTTCAGGGCGGAAACACCATATATTTT. The encoded protein is CAWSVQGGNTIYF.

The rearrangement uses TRBV20-1 and TRBJ2-7, with 8 bases aligning to TRBD2. J lost 7 bases, V lost 5 bases, and 4 bases had no gene match. Looked up from germline, CDR1 is DFQATT and CDR2 is SNEGSKA (reference sequence). The CDR3 is made up of 11 amino acids. The CDR3: CSAARGGEQYF. The CDR3 nucleotides read TGCAGTGCTGCTCGCGGGGGGGAGCAGTACTTC.